This T cell receptor (beta chain) was observed in a study of identical twins. Whole-study results and caveats: Whereas memory repertoires showed no such difference, abundant cord blood beta clonotypes carried fewer insertions. With beta out-of-frame sequences, excess sharing by twins was weaker. Without tracking the same donors, conclusions rested on cross-sectional statistical analysis.

Unmatched junction bases numbered 15, after V lost 5 bases and J lost 0 bases. The germline CDR1 and CDR2 sequences are MNHEY and SMNVEV (reference sequence). The CDR3 covers 19 residues. Many counts were recorded for this clonotype. Antigen: not known. TCRdb redid the calling of the 5' RACE reads with MiXCR, one entry per CDR3 protein. The data show hundreds of thousands of distinct CDR3 sequences, approximately 6.1% seen once. This receptor was obtained from a man aged 18 to 30 in good health. Sequenced: naive T cells sorted from blood. The genes are TRBV27 and TRBJ1-1; TRBD1 agrees at 10 bases. The CDR3 DNA reads as TGTGCCAGCAGTCCCCGTCCGTGGGACAGGGGTTCGGTGAACACTGAAGCTTTCTTT. It specifies CASSPRPWDRGSVNTEAFF.